The clone carrying this TCR beta chain was seen once. What it binds is unknown. This entry comes from a study of cytomegalovirus exposure and HLA in healthy donors. Vbeta (60) and Jbeta (13) primers were used in the PCR. Clones were read by immunoSEQ multiplex PCR, and TCRdb kept only the in-frame ones, dropping some. The sample lists around 230,000 clones, roughly 85% occurring once. This CDR3 spans 15 amino acids. Deletions cut 3 bases from V and 1 base from J, with 12 bases between. The germline CDR1 and CDR2 sequences are KGHSH and LQKENI. Broader study findings: The classifier, whose performance was assessed in both the original and validation cohorts, reportedly diagnosed cytomegalovirus status with high specificity and sensitivity. Fewer N-insertions than the approximately 680-donor mean were reportedly shown by an Asian-associated ancestry cluster in a later analysis. Overall, approximately 150 TCR beta chains were annotated as cytomegalovirus-associated.

The genes are TRBV18 and TRBJ1-2; D possibly corresponds to TRBD1 (6 bases). The origin of this receptor is a girl aged 2 to 9 in good health and CMV-seronegative. Sample: PBMCs. In DNA form, the CDR3 reads TGTGCCAGCTCACCGGGGGCAGGCAATAACTATGGCTACACCTTC. Residues: CASSPGAGNNYGYTF.